The 13 T cell receptor beta chains in this list originate from one sample, sequenced in a study of long-term antiretroviral therapy in people with HIV. Survey-level immunoSEQ v3.0 assays were run. Using immunoSEQ multiplex PCR, the repertoire was profiled, and TCRdb retains in-frame clones only, with some absent. The sample has around 40,000 clones, about 86% seen once. The sequences come from unsorted PBMCs, collected just before starting antiretroviral therapy. The receptors were sampled from a woman younger than 30 with HIV.

The count of this clone is one. The J gene is TRBJ2-1, the V gene TRBV7-9; 15 bases fit TRBD2. The CDR3 has 19 residues. V shed 0 bases, J shed 8 bases, and the junction held 11 bases outside the gene matches. The germline CDR1 and CDR2 sequences are SEHNR and FQNEAQ (reference sequence). The CDR3 DNA reads TGTGCCAGCAGCTTAGCGGTGGGACTAGCGGGAGGATGGTTATATGAGCAGTTCTTC. Residues: CASSLAVGLAGGWLYEQFF.

The genes are TRBV4-3 and TRBJ2-7; D gene uncertain. The length of the CDR3 is 13 residues. Per germline, CDR1 LGHNA and CDR2 YSLEER. V lost 2 bases, J lost 0 bases, and 5 bases lay in between. CDR3 sequence reads: CASSQRHSYEQYF. The CDR3 region has the DNA TGCGCCAGCAGCCAAAGACACTCCTACGAGCAGTACTTC.

This chain uses TRBV28 with TRBJ1-5; 7 nucleotides match TRBD1. Per the germline V gene, CDR1 is MDHEN and CDR2 is SYDVKM. The ends lost 7 bases at V and 5 bases at J; junction bases unmatched: 8. CDR3 size: 14 residues. The CDR3 region is CASTPGTVDQPQHF. For the CDR3, the DNA is TGTGCCAGCACCCCCGGGACAGTTGATCAGCCCCAGCATTTT.

V and J are TRBV11-2 and TRBJ2-6; no clear D gene. CDR3 size: 14 residues. Trimming took off 1 base at V and 4 bases at J, with 5 bases between the two ends. CDR1 is SGHAT, CDR2 FQNNGV, per germline. The CDR3 here is CASSLAWGANVLTF. CDR3 nucleotides: TGTGCCAGCAGCTTAGCTTGGGGGGCCAACGTCCTGACTTTC.

The gene calls are TRBV5-6 and TRBJ1-1, with TRBD1 as a possible D gene (5 bases). Germline-derived CDR1 and CDR2 are SGHDT and YYEEEE. There are 15 residues in the CDR3. V lost 6 bases and J 4 bases, leaving 19 bases between the germline ends. The CDR3 coding sequence is TGTGCCAGCACCCCAGGGCCAGGGTTCGGCACTGAAGCTTTCTTT. Translation gives CASTPGPGFGTEAFF.

The V gene is TRBV6-5, the J gene TRBJ1-1; a weak D match, TRBD1 (6 bases). There are 15 residues in the CDR3. V was trimmed by 4 bases and J by 4 bases, leaving 16 bases between them. CDR1 is MNHEY, CDR2 SVGAGI, per germline. Here the CDR3 reads CASSLVGGLATEAFF. CDR3 bases: TGTGCCAGCAGTTTGGTGGGGGGGCTCGCCACTGAAGCTTTCTTT.

The rearrangement links TRBV19 to TRBJ1-1; 8 nucleotides align to TRBD1. The V gene end was trimmed by 3 bases and the J gene end by 1 base; junction bases not matched to a gene: 4. The CDR3 runs 15 residues. Germline CDR1 LNHDA, CDR2 SQIVND (reference sequence). The CDR3 sequence is CASSIRGQANTEAFF. The CDR3 DNA is TGTGCCAGTAGTATTAGGGGACAGGCGAACACTGAAGCTTTCTTT.

This clone was seen just once. The chain couples TRBV4-1 to TRBJ1-5, with D unresolved. CDR1 is MGHRA and CDR2 is YSYEKL in the germline V gene. The CDR3 extends over 14 amino acids. Trimming stripped 3 bases from V and 3 bases from J, with 9 bases between. This chain's CDR3 is CASSHLGSNQPQHF. The CDR3 nucleotides read TGCGCCAGCAGCCACCTAGGCTCCAATCAGCCCCAGCATTTT.

This chain links TRBV9 with TRBJ2-3, with a possible D match to TRBD2 (6 bases). This CDR3 is 17 amino acids long. Germline CDR1 SGDLS, CDR2 YYNGEE. The germline V and J ends were trimmed by 0 bases and 2 bases, with 16 bases remaining between them. For the CDR3, the DNA is TGTGCCAGCAGCGTAGAGCGTGTTAGCGGAAACACAGATACGCAGTATTTT. Amino acid sequence: CASSVERVSGNTDTQYF. Using reference TRBV9 and TRBJ2-3 for the parts outside the CDR3, the full variable domain is DSGVTQTPKHLITATGQRVTLRCSPRSGDLSVYWYQQSLDQGLQFLIQYYNGEERAKGNILERFSAQQFPDLHSELNLSSLELGDSALYFCASSVERVSGNTDTQYFGPGTRLTVL.

This clone was detected only once. Other DNA sequences of this sample code for an identical CDR3. The chain carries TRBV6-5 and TRBJ2-1; D is unclear. Between the trimmed V and J ends, which lost 2 bases and 6 bases, there was a span of 2 bases. CDR3 length: 11 residues. Germline loops: CDR1 MNHEY, CDR2 SVGAGI. The CDR3 reads CASSYLNEQFF. The CDR3 coding sequence is TGTGCCAGCAGTTACCTCAATGAGCAGTTCTTC.

This clone was observed once. This chain uses TRBV5-6 with TRBJ1-1, with 8 bases matching TRBD1. After removal of 4 bases from V and 7 bases from J, the junction contained 9 bases not matched to a gene. The length of the CDR3 is 14 residues. Germline assignment: CDR1 SGHDT and CDR2 YYEEEE. The CDR3 sequence is CASSRPRGHGEAFF. The CDR3 nucleotides read TGTGCCAGCAGCCGACCCAGGGGGCACGGTGAAGCTTTCTTT.

This chain links TRBV9 with TRBJ2-1; TRBD2 aligns across 10 bases. The CDR3 runs 15 residues. The J segment lost 5 bases and the V segment lost 3 bases, leaving 5 bases of the junction unmatched. Germline CDR1 reads SGDLS; CDR2 reads YYNGEE. The CDR3 nucleotides read TGTGCCAGCAGCGCCCGGACTAGCGGAAACAATGAGCAGTTCTTC. Protein product: CASSARTSGNNEQFF.

There are a few counts of this clone. The rearrangement uses TRBV5-1 and TRBJ2-7; D unclear. Germline V lookup: CDR1 SGHRS, CDR2 YFSETQ. V dropped 4 bases and J dropped 3 bases, with 8 bases sitting between them. The CDR3 has 12 amino acids. The CDR3: CASSRDGYEQYF. CDR3 nucleotides: TGCGCCAGCAGCCGTGACGGCTACGAGCAGTACTTC. Full variable domain (missing parts from reference TRBV5-1 and TRBJ2-7): KAGVTQTPRYLIKTRGQQVTLSCSPISGHRSVSWYQQTPGQGLQFLFEYFSETQRNKGNFPGRFSGRQFSNSRSEMNVSTLELGDSALYLCASSRDGYEQYFGPGTRLTVT.